The rows below give T cell receptor beta chains drawn from one sample of a study of T cell responses to AZD1222 COVID-19 vaccine. Libraries were prepared by immunoSEQ multiplex PCR; TCRdb keeps only in-frame clonotypes and omits some of them. The table includes around 80,000 clones, roughly nine tenths detected once. This sample comprised peripheral blood, obtained on day 0 of AZD1222 vaccination. The receptors derive from an adult in good health. Both conserved end residues are part of each CDR3. D genes are given only for firm matches. Clone size is shown for a subset of rows, as once, few, many or a class of expanded clone.

j_call d_call v_call cdr3_length clone_size cdr3_aa cdr3_nt
TRBJ1-2 TRBD1 TRBV27 15 - CASSPAGQGGYGYTF TGTGCCAGCAGTCCGGCGGGACAGGGGGGCTATGGCTACACCTTC
TRBJ2-7 - TRBV27 13 once CASSLSPLYEQYF TGTGCCAGCAGTTTAAGCCCACTCTACGAGCAGTACTTC
TRBJ2-7 TRBD1 TRBV5-1 13 - CASSWTGAREQYF TGCGCCAGCAGCTGGACAGGGGCGCGGGAGCAGTACTTC
TRBJ1-2 - TRBV6-5 13 - CASKNPWNYGYTF TGTGCCAGCAAAAACCCCTGGAACTATGGCTACACCTTC
TRBJ2-1 - TRBV6-5 12 - CASSYSSNEQFF TGTGCCAGCAGTTACTCGAGCAATGAGCAGTTCTTC
TRBJ2-3 - TRBV10-1 15 - CASSESRQFTDTQYF TGCGCCAGCAGTGAGTCTAGACAGTTTACAGATACGCAGTATTTT
TRBJ1-3 - TRBV27 13 - CASSPGGGNTIYF TGTGCCAGCAGCCCGGGAGGCGGAAACACCATATATTTT
TRBJ1-4 - TRBV7-9 16 - CASSLVVSRTDEKLFF TGTGCCAGCAGCCTAGTTGTGTCGAGGACAGACGAAAAACTGTTTTTT
TRBJ1-1 - TRBV6-5 15 few CASSYTLTESTEAFF TGTGCCAGCAGCTATACATTGACCGAGAGCACTGAAGCTTTCTTT
TRBJ1-1 TRBD1 TRBV25-1 13 - CASSGSGWTGAFF TGTGCCAGCAGTGGCTCGGGTTGGACAGGAGCTTTCTTT
TRBJ2-7 TRBD1 TRBV9 15 - CASSTSQGATYEQYF TGTGCCAGCAGCACTTCCCAGGGGGCGACCTACGAGCAGTACTTC
TRBJ2-7 - TRBV2 12 once CASRGSSYEQYF TGTGCCAGCCGGGGGAGCTCCTACGAGCAGTACTTC
TRBJ1-6 - TRBV9 14 - CASSVGQPNSPLHF TGTGCCAGCAGCGTAGGTCAGCCAAATTCACCCCTCCACTTT
TRBJ1-4 - TRBV28 15 - CASSSPLTTNEKLFF TGTGCCAGCAGTTCACCGTTAACAACTAATGAAAAACTGTTTTTT
TRBJ1-1 - TRBV2 13 - CASSSRLNTEAFF TGTGCCAGCAGTTCGAGGCTGAACACTGAAGCTTTCTTT
TRBJ2-2 - TRBV6-6 14 - CASSYLTYTGELFF TGTGCCAGCAGTTACTTGACCTACACCGGGGAGCTGTTTTTT
TRBJ2-3 TRBD2 TRBV6-5 15 - CASSYASGGADTQYF TGTGCCAGCAGTTACGCGAGCGGGGGGGCGGATACGCAGTATTTT
TRBJ2-6 - TRBV7-9 16 - CASSLALTTGANVLTF TGTGCCAGCAGCTTAGCACTTACCACCGGGGCCAACGTCCTGACTTTC
TRBJ2-2 TRBD1 TRBV7-3 12 - CASKGATGELFF TGTGCCAGCAAGGGGGCAACCGGGGAGCTGTTTTTT
TRBJ1-5 TRBD1 TRBV2 14 - CASSVDRGGQPQHF TGTGCCAGCAGTGTCGACAGGGGTGGACAGCCCCAGCATTTT
TRBJ2-1 - TRBV6-5 14 - CASINTGTGNEQFF TGTGCCAGTATTAATACAGGTACAGGCAATGAGCAGTTCTTC
TRBJ2-5 TRBD2 TRBV11-2 15 - CASSLTSGGLGTQYF TGTGCCAGCAGCTTAACTAGCGGGGGATTAGGGACCCAGTACTTC
TRBJ1-2 TRBD1 TRBV5-1 14 - CASSFLTGGYGYTF TGCGCCAGCAGCTTTCTTACAGGGGGCTATGGCTACACCTTC
TRBJ1-2 - TRBV7-2 14 - CASSLRGSNYGYTF TGTGCCAGCAGCCTAAGGGGTTCAAACTATGGCTACACCTTC
TRBJ1-2 - TRBV5-4 13 - CASTPRDAYGYTF TGTGCCAGCACCCCCAGGGACGCCTATGGCTACACCTTC
TRBJ1-1 - TRBV29-1 11 - CSVVRNTEAFF TGCAGCGTTGTAAGGAACACTGAAGCTTTCTTT
TRBJ1-1 - TRBV6-2/TRBV6-3 14 - CASSYSRSQTEAFF TGTGCCAGCAGTTACTCTCGGAGCCAGACTGAAGCTTTCTTT